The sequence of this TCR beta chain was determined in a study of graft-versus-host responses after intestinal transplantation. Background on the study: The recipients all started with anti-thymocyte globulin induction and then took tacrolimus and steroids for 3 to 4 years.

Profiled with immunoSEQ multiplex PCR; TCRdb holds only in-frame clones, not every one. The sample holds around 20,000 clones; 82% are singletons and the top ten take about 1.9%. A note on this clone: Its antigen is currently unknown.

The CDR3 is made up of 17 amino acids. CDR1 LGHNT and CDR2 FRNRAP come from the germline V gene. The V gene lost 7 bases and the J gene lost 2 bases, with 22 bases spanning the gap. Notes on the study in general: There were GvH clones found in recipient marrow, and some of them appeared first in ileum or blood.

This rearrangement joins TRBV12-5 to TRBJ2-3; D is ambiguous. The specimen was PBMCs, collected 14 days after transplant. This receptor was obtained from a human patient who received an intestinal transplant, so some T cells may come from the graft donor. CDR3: CASVPGYEEYPTDTQYF. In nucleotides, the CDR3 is TGTGCTAGTGTCCCCGGGTACGAGGAGTACCCCACAGATACGCAGTATTTT.